A single sample is the source of the 13 T cell receptor beta chains below, sequenced in a study of blood T cells in healthy people across ages. The use of a sample-barcoded 5' primer and a J-beta primer mix characterized a second PCR of roughly 7 to 12 cycles. TCRdb re-called the 5' RACE reads with MiXCR, one entry per CDR3 protein. This sample has over 1,500,000 distinct CDR3 sequences, with roughly 49% found just once. The sequencing sample was made of blood. These receptors all stem from a woman aged 40 to 50 in good health.

V gene TRBV7-9 combines with J gene TRBJ2-3; 7 nucleotides match TRBD1. Germline V lookup: CDR1 SEHNR, CDR2 FQNEAQ (reference sequence). This CDR3 is 17 amino acids long. With V trimmed by 5 bases and J by 1 base, 12 bases remained unmatched. CDR3 sequence: CASSPRRGQVGTDTQYF. The DNA for the CDR3 is TGTGCCAGCAGCCCACGACGCGGACAGGTCGGCACAGATACGCAGTATTTT. Drawing the rest from reference TRBV7-9 and TRBJ2-3, the complete variable domain is DTGVSQNPRHKITKRGQNVTFRCDPISEHNRLYWYRQTLGQGPEFLTYFQNEAQLEKSRLLSDRFSAERPKGSFSTLEIQRTEQGDSAMYLCASSPRRGQVGTDTQYFGPGTRLTVL.

This clonotype was detected only a few times. The chain couples TRBV5-1 to TRBJ2-5, with TRBD2 matching 11 bases. CDR1 SGHRS and CDR2 YFSETQ come from the germline V gene. V lost 0 bases to trimming and J lost 2 bases; unmatched junction nucleotides: 6. The CDR3 runs 17 residues. The CDR3 here is CASSLASGGFAQETQYF. CDR3 DNA: TGCGCCAGCAGCTTGGCTAGCGGGGGGTTCGCTCAAGAGACCCAGTACTTC.

The rearrangement joins TRBV12-3 or TRBV12-4 to TRBJ1-6; tentative D call: TRBD1 (6 bases). The CDR3 covers 14 residues. V was clipped by 4 bases and J by 7 bases, with 11 bases between them. The CDR3 DNA is TGTGCCAGCAGTTCCAGGACAGTGAATTCACCCCTCCACTTT. It codes for CASSSRTVNSPLHF.

V usage is TRBV4-3 and J usage is TRBJ2-3; TRBD2 aligns across 8 bases. CDR1 is LGHNA and CDR2 is YSLEER in the germline V gene. CDR3 length: 17 residues. V trimming: 0 bases; J trimming: 6 bases; junction bases outside the gene matches: 11. CDR3 in DNA: TGCGCCAGCAGCCAAGAGCGGGGGGCGGTGCGGGGCGATACGCAGTATTTT. Encoded protein: CASSQERGAVRGDTQYF.

A few counts support this clonotype. The chain employs TRBV7-2 and TRBJ2-5, with no clear D. V gave up 5 bases and J gave up 7 bases, with 14 bases separating them. The V gene's germline CDR1 is SGHTA and CDR2 FQGNSA. The CDR3 totals 13 residues. CDR3 in DNA: TGTGCCAGCAGCATGACGGTGGTAGGGACCCAGTACTTC. Translating it yields CASSMTVVGTQYF.

A few counts support this clonotype. V gene TRBV4-2 combines with J gene TRBJ2-1, with D maybe TRBD2 (7 bases). CDR1 is LGHNA, CDR2 YNFKEQ, per germline. CDR3 length: 17 residues. V was cut by 1 base and J by 10 bases, with 23 bases left in between. Here the CDR3 reads CASSQVSLRGGQLEQFF. The CDR3, as DNA: TGTGCCAGCAGCCAAGTGTCCCTCCGCGGGGGCCAATTAGAGCAGTTCTTC.

The chain recombines TRBV28 with TRBJ2-3; D not resolved. With 5 bases removed from V and 2 bases from J, the gap between germline ends came to 11 bases. CDR3 length equals 14 residues. Germline V gene sequence: CDR1 MDHEN, CDR2 SYDVKM. The CDR3 protein is CASSPSTDTDTQYF. DNA of the CDR3: TGTGCCAGCAGTCCATCGACTGACACAGATACGCAGTATTTT.

J is TRBJ2-5 and V is TRBV27, with D unclear. The CDR3 spans 13 residues. Germline V gives CDR1 MNHEY, CDR2 SMNVEV (reference sequence). V was clipped by 6 bases and J by 7 bases, with 15 bases between them. The CDR3 is CASRKGVLGTQYF. DNA for the CDR3: TGTGCCAGCAGAAAGGGTGTCCTTGGGACCCAGTACTTC.

Ten or more counts support this clonotype. A junction boundary mismatches the germline segment, possibly from a read error. The chain combines TRBV7-2 with TRBJ2-7; possibly TRBD2 for D (5 bases). This CDR3 region has 11 residues. Germline lookup yields CDR1 SGHTA and CDR2 FQGNSA. The CDR3 protein is CASSLRDEQYF. For the CDR3, the DNA is TGCGCCAGCAGCTTGCGGGACGAGCAGTACTTC.

The chain is built from TRBV12-3 or TRBV12-4 and TRBJ1-2; TRBD1 agrees at 8 bases. The CDR3 runs 15 residues. J gave up 4 bases and V 6 bases, and 10 bases lay outside the gene matches. The CDR3 DNA is TGTGCCAGCAGCTCCCGGGCAGGGGGCAGCTATGGCTACACCTTC. Amino acid sequence: CASSSRAGGSYGYTF.

The V gene is TRBV2, the J gene TRBJ2-4; 8 bases agree with TRBD2. V lost 8 bases, J lost 4 bases, and 7 bases stayed unmatched. Looked up from germline, CDR1 is SNHLY and CDR2 is FYNNEI. The CDR3 spans 14 residues. The CDR3 bases are TGTGCCAGCTTACCCCTAGCGGGTAAAAACATTCAGTACTTC. Amino acids: CASLPLAGKNIQYF.

Note on this clonotype: Possible read error: a much larger clone is one base away. This chain links TRBV7-2 with TRBJ1-1; TRBD1 might be the D (6 bases). The germline V and J ends were trimmed by 6 bases and 1 base, with 9 bases remaining between them. Per germline, CDR1 SGHTA and CDR2 FQGNSA. The CDR3 extends over 13 amino acids. The CDR3 DNA reads as TGTGCCAGCAGGCCACAGGGGAACACTGAAGCTTTCTTT. Translating gives CASRPQGNTEAFF.

The V call is TRBV4-2, the J call TRBJ2-7, with 8 positions matching TRBD2. The CDR3 extends over 16 amino acids. With V trimmed by 0 bases and J by 3 bases, 7 bases remained unmatched. Germline V gives CDR1 LGHNA, CDR2 YNFKEQ. The CDR3 nucleotides are TGTGCCAGCAGCCAAGACGCAGCGGGGGTATTCTACGAGCAGTACTTC. It yields the protein CASSQDAAGVFYEQYF.